This TCR beta chain was identified in a study of blood T cell repertoires in COVID-19. For the study at large: PBMCs, B-cell-depleted T cells, or T cells were the source of the cDNA or gDNA that made up the material.

Repertoires were generated with immunoSEQ multiplex PCR, while TCRdb's copy carries only in-frame clones and drops some. The data contain around 400,000 clones, 70% to 90% of them singletons. The length of the CDR3 is 16 residues. V trimming: 0 bases; J trimming: 8 bases; junction bases outside the gene matches: 10. Germline V gene lookup returns CDR1 MNHEY and CDR2 SMNVEV (reference sequence). Material for sequencing was peripheral blood. V is TRBV27 and J is TRBJ1-2, with TRBD1 identical over 9 bases. The receptor comes from a woman in her sixties with COVID-19, enrolled during active disease. The CDR3 loop is CASSLSATGGLWGYTF. In DNA, the CDR3 is TGTGCCAGCAGTTTATCCGCAACAGGGGGCTTATGGGGCTACACCTTC.